The rows below give T cell receptor beta chains drawn from one sample of a study of a mutant IDH1 vaccine in newly diagnosed glioma. Measured with immunoSEQ multiplex PCR; TCRdb has only the in-frame clones, and not every one. Seen here are approximately 50,000 clones, roughly four fifths observed once, and the top ten hold roughly 3.2%. The antigens for these receptors are not known. The sample here was PBMCs, taken from a glioma patient whose treatment included an IDH1 peptide vaccine. Receptor source: a woman aged 45-65 years with glioma. The CDR3 runs from the conserved cysteine through the conserved F or W. Each record gives: CDR3 protein, CDR3 DNA, D gene, J gene, clone size, V gene. A D gene is named only where the DNA matches it firmly. Clone size is shown for a subset of rows, as once, few, many or a class of expanded clone.

CASSPRQGSSEQYF	TGTGCCAGCAGCCCCCGACAGGGAAGCAGCGAGCAGTACTTC	TRBD1	TRBJ2-7	NA	TRBV9
CASSQGNYGYTF	TGTGCCAGCAGTCAGGGCAACTATGGCTACACCTTC	NA	TRBJ1-2	NA	TRBV6-1
CASSRFRDSYNQPQHF	TGTGCCAGCAGCCGTTTCCGGGACAGCTACAATCAGCCCCAGCATTTT	TRBD1	TRBJ1-5	NA	TRBV7-2
CASSYTVNQPQHF	TGTGCCAGCAGTTACACCGTTAATCAGCCCCAGCATTTT	NA	TRBJ1-5	NA	TRBV6-5
CASSRTVNTEAFF	TGTGCCAGCAGCCGGACAGTGAACACTGAAGCTTTCTTT	NA	TRBJ1-1	NA	TRBV7-2
CASRRQALDYEQYF	TGTGCCAGCAGGCGACAGGCGCTTGACTACGAGCAGTACTTC	NA	TRBJ2-7	NA	TRBV6-5
CASSPDAGATLYEQYF	TGTGCCAGCTCACCGGATGCGGGGGCCACACTCTACGAGCAGTACTTC	NA	TRBJ2-7	NA	TRBV18
CASSAGLANTEAFF	TGTGCCAGCAGCGCAGGGTTGGCGAACACTGAAGCTTTCTTT	NA	TRBJ1-1	NA	TRBV2
CASSSSPNTEAFF	TGTGCCAGCTCAAGTAGTCCGAACACTGAAGCTTTCTTT	NA	TRBJ1-1	NA	TRBV18
CASSLGIAGARNYGYTF	TGTGCCAGCAGCTTGGGGATCGCGGGAGCGCGGAACTATGGCTACACCTTC	NA	TRBJ1-2	NA	TRBV5-6
CASSPFAGISSYEQYF	TGTGCCAGCAGTCCCTTCGCAGGGATATCTTCCTACGAGCAGTACTTC	NA	TRBJ2-7	NA	TRBV27
CASGWGRGNQPQHF	TGTGCCAGCGGGTGGGGCAGGGGCAATCAGCCCCAGCATTTT	NA	TRBJ1-5	NA	TRBV27
CASTPPGGAEAFF	TGTGCCAGCACTCCCCCTGGGGGCGCTGAAGCTTTCTTT	NA	TRBJ1-1	NA	TRBV6-6
CASSLRFGEAFF	TGCGCCAGCAGCTTGAGATTCGGTGAAGCTTTCTTT	NA	TRBJ1-1	NA	TRBV5-1
CASSDGAATEAFF	TGTGCCAGCAGTGACGGGGCCGCCACTGAAGCTTTCTTT	NA	TRBJ1-1	once	TRBV6-4
CASSYRGSEYNEQFF	TGTGCCAGCAGTTATCGTGGGAGTGAGTACAATGAGCAGTTCTTC	NA	TRBJ2-1	NA	TRBV6-5
CASSRAGTSGFQETQYF	TGCGCCAGCAGCCGCGCCGGGACTAGCGGGTTCCAAGAGACCCAGTACTTC	TRBD2	TRBJ2-5	NA	TRBV4-1
CASSLAPWAGMNTEAFF	TGTGCCAGCAGCTTAGCCCCATGGGCAGGCATGAACACTGAAGCTTTCTTT	NA	TRBJ1-1	NA	TRBV11-3
CASSEERRGGRGNTIYF	TGTGCCAGCAGTGAAGAGAGAAGAGGAGGGCGCGGAAACACCATATATTTT	NA	TRBJ1-3	NA	TRBV6-1
CASSFTPGGSEAFF	TGTGCCAGCAGCTTCACCCCAGGGGGATCTGAAGCTTTCTTT	TRBD1	TRBJ1-1	NA	TRBV7-2
CASRPPSGSYEQYF	TGTGCCAGCAGACCCCCTAGCGGCTCCTACGAGCAGTACTTC	TRBD2	TRBJ2-7	NA	TRBV6-6
CASSFSIEDTEAFF	TGTGCCAGCAGCTTTTCAATAGAGGACACTGAAGCTTTCTTT	NA	TRBJ1-1	NA	TRBV7-9
CASSSDIYGYTF	TGCGCCAGCAGCTCCGACATCTATGGCTACACCTTC	NA	TRBJ1-2	NA	TRBV5-1
CASSENGYTF	TGTGCCAGCAGTGAAAATGGCTACACCTTC	NA	TRBJ1-2	few	TRBV2
CASSFSGGAAPVVQETQYF	TGTGCCAGCAGCTTTAGCGGGGGGGCTGCCCCAGTGGTCCAAGAGACCCAGTACTTC	TRBD2	TRBJ2-5	NA	TRBV7-9
CASSLAGLGNYGYTF	TGTGCCAGCAGCTTGGCAGGGCTAGGTAACTATGGCTACACCTTC	NA	TRBJ1-2	once	TRBV5-4
CASSPQDTNSNQPQHF	TGTGCCAGCTCACCCCAGGACACTAATAGCAATCAGCCCCAGCATTTT	NA	TRBJ1-5	NA	TRBV18
CASTGGQLATNEKLFF	TGTGCCAGTACCGGGGGACAGCTAGCAACTAATGAAAAACTGTTTTTT	TRBD1	TRBJ1-4	NA	TRBV19
CASSWTPYEQYF	TGTGCCAGCAGTTGGACTCCCTACGAGCAGTACTTC	NA	TRBJ2-7	few	TRBV7-9
CASSIGTSGGTYEQYF	TGTGCCAGTAGTATCGGGACTAGCGGGGGCACCTACGAGCAGTACTTC	TRBD2	TRBJ2-7	NA	TRBV19
CASSLGQGFDEQFF	TGTGCCAGCAGCTTAGGACAGGGGTTCGATGAGCAGTTCTTC	TRBD1	TRBJ2-1	NA	TRBV7-9
CASSHLNREEAFF	TGCGCCAGCAGCCATCTAAACCGGGAGGAAGCTTTCTTT	NA	TRBJ1-1	medium-sized	TRBV4-1
CASSWGRVSGNTIYF	TGTGCCAGCAGTTGGGGACGAGTCTCTGGAAACACCATATATTTT	NA	TRBJ1-3	NA	TRBV6-5
CASSLEQGAYEQYF	TGCGCCAGCAGCTTGGAACAGGGGGCCTACGAGCAGTACTTC	TRBD1	TRBJ2-7	NA	TRBV5-1
CASSGLGTGIGGYTF	TGTGCCAGCAGCGGCCTAGGGACAGGGATCGGCGGCTACACCTTC	TRBD1	TRBJ1-2	NA	TRBV9
CASSPPESTDTQYF	TGTGCCAGCTCGCCTCCGGAAAGCACAGATACGCAGTATTTT	NA	TRBJ2-3	NA	TRBV18
CASSPDRNSGNTIYF	TGTGCCAGCAGCCCGGACAGAAACTCTGGAAACACCATATATTTT	NA	TRBJ1-3	NA	TRBV9
CASSPTGGRSPLHF	TGTGCCAGCAGCCCTACGGGGGGCCGATCACCCCTCCACTTT	NA	TRBJ1-6	NA	TRBV7-6